The source of this T cell receptor beta chain is a study of monozygotic twins with inflammatory bowel disease. From the 5' RACE reads, TCRdb lists one entry per CDR3 protein and no DNA. This sample contains some 300,000 distinct CDR3 sequences. Findings and limits, study-wide: Treatment differences in immunosuppression may have added variability to the repertoires of patients.

Regarding this clonotype: Its antigen is unidentified.

Per germline, CDR1 SGHNT and CDR2 YENEEA. This CDR3 contains 15 residues. Sequencing used blood. The clonotype was recovered from a human donor with ulcerative colitis or Crohn's disease, or a healthy co-twin of an affected twin (not recorded which). The rearrangement uses TRBV11-3 and TRBJ2-2; TCRdb lists TRBD1, though no DNA is available to test this call. The CDR3 here is CASSPNGINTGELFF.